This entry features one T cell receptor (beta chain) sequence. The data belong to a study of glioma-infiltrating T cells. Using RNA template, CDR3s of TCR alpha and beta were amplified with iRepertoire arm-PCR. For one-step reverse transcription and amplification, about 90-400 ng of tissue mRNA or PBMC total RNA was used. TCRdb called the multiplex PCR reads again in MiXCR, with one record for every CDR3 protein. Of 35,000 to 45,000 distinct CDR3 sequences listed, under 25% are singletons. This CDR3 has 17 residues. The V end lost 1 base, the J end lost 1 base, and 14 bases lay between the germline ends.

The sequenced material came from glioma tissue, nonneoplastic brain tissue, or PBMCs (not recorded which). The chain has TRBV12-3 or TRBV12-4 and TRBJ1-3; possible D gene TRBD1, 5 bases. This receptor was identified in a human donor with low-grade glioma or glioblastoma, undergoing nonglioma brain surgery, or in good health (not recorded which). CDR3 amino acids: CASSLGTRGRSGNTIYF. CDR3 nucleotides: TGTGCCAGCAGTTTAGGGACAAGGGGCCGATCTGGAAACACCATATATTTT.